This T cell receptor beta chain was sequenced during a study of cytomegalovirus exposure and HLA in healthy donors. This PCR relied on a set of 60 Vbeta primers and 13 Jbeta primers. Libraries were prepared by immunoSEQ multiplex PCR; TCRdb keeps only in-frame clonotypes and omits some of them. Its table lists 80,000 to 95,000 clones. The CDR3 is 15 amino acids. Looked up from germline, CDR1 is ENHRY and CDR2 is SYGVKD. The V gene lost 6 bases and the J gene lost 9 bases, with 21 bases spanning the gap. The sequencing sample was made of PBMCs. The V gene is TRBV10-3, the J gene TRBJ2-1; D possibly corresponds to TRBD1 (6 bases). This clonotype was obtained from a woman aged 30 to 39 in good health and CMV-seronegative. The CDR3 region has the DNA TGTGCCATCAGGGATCCGGGACAACCTACATTTGAGCAGTTCTTC. Translation gives CAIRDPGQPTFEQFF.